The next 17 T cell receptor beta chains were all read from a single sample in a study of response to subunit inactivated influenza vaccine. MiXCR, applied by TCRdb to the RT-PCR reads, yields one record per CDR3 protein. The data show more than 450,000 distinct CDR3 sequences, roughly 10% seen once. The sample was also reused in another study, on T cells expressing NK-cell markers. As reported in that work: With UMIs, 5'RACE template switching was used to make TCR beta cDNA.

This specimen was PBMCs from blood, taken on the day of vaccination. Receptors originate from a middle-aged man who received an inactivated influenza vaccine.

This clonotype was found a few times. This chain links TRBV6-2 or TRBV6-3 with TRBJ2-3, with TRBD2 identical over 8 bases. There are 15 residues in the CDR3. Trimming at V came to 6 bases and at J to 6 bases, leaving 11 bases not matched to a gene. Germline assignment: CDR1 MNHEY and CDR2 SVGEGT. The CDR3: CASSLESGRSDTQYF. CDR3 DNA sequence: TGTGCCAGCAGCCTTGAGAGCGGGAGATCGGATACGCAGTATTTT.

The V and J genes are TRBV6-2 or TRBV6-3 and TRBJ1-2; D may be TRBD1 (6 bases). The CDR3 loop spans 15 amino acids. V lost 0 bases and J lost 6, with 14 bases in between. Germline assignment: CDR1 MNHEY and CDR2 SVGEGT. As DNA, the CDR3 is TGTGCCAGCAGTTACTCGATCGACCCAGGGGATGGCTACACCTTC. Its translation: CASSYSIDPGDGYTF.

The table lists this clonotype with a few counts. The CDR3, as DNA: TGTGCCAGCAAGCTTGGGTCTAGCCCCTCCTACGAGCAGTACTTC. As protein: CASKLGSSPSYEQYF. This chain connects TRBV7-2 to TRBJ2-7; TRBD2 is a possible D gene (5 bases). The CDR3 totals 15 residues. V was cut by 7 bases and J by 0 bases, with 16 bases left in between. Per the germline V gene, CDR1 is SGHTA and CDR2 is FQGNSA.

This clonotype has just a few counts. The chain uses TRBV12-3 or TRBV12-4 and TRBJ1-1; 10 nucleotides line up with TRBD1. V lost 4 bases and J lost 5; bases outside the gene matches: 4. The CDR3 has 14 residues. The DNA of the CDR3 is TGTGCCAGCAGTTCCCCGGGACAGGGGACTGAAGCTTTCTTT. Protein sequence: CASSSPGQGTEAFF.

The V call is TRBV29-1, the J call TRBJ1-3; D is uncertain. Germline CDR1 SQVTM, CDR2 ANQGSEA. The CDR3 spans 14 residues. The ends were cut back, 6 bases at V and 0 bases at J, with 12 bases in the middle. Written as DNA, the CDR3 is TGCAGCGTCGCCATTCTGAGCTCTGGAAACACCATATATTTT. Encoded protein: CSVAILSSGNTIYF.

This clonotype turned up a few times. CDR3 region: CASSPGLVFDNEQFF. The CDR3 nucleotides are TGTGCCAGCAGCCCGGGACTAGTTTTCGACAATGAGCAGTTCTTC. The genes are TRBV7-6 and TRBJ2-1, with TRBD2 identical over 8 bases. Germline V CDR1 and CDR2: SGHVS, FNYEAQ. There are 15 residues in the CDR3. Trimming took 5 bases from V and 5 from J; bases not matched to a gene: 8. Based on the CDR3 plus reference TRBV7-6 and TRBJ2-1, the full variable domain is GAGVSQSPRYKVTKRGQDVALRCDPISGHVSLYWYRQALGQGPEFLTYFNYEAQQDKSGLPNDRFSAERPEGSISTLTIQRTEQRDSAMYRCASSPGLVFDNEQFFGPGTRLTVL.

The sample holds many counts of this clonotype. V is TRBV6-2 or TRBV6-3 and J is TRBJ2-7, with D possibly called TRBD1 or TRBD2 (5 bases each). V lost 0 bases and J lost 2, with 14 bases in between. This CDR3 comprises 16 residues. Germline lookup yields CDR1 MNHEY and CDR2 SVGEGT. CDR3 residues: CASSYSFEGSPYEQYF. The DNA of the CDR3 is TGTGCCAGCAGTTACTCCTTCGAGGGGTCACCCTACGAGCAGTACTTC.

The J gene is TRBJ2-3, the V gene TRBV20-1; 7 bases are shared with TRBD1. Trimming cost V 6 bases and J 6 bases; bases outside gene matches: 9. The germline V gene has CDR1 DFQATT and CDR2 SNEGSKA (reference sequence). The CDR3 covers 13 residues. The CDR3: CSANPTGSDTQYF. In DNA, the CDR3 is TGCAGTGCAAATCCGACAGGGTCGGATACGCAGTATTTT.

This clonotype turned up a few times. CDR3 loop: CASSRGGGEKLFF. The CDR3 DNA follows: TGTGCCAGCAGTCGCGGGGGGGGGGAAAAACTGTTTTTT. The chain couples TRBV6-1 to TRBJ1-4, with D possibly being TRBD1 (5 bases). V was pared by 5 bases and J by 8 bases, with 12 bases between. This CDR3 comprises 13 residues. From germline, CDR1 is MNHNS and CDR2 SASEGT.

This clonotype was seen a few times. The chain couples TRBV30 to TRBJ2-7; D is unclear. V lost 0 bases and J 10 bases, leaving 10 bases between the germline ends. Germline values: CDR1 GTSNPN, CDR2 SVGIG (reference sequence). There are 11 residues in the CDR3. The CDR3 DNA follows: TGTGCCTGGAGTGTACTTGTGGAACAGTACTTC. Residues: CAWSVLVEQYF.

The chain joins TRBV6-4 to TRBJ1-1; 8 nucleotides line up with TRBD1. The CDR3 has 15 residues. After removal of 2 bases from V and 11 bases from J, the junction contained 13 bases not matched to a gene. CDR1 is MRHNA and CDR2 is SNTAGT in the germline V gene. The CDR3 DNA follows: TGTGCCAGCAGTGACCAACACAGGGGGAGTCCCCCCGCTTTCTTT. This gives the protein CASSDQHRGSPPAFF.

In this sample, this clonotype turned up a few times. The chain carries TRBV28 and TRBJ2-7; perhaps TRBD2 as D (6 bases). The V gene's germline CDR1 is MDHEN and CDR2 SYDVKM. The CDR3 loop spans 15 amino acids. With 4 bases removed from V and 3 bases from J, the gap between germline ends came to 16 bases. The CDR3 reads CASSSTGTFDYEQYF. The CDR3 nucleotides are TGTGCCAGCAGTTCAACCGGGACTTTCGACTACGAGCAGTACTTC.

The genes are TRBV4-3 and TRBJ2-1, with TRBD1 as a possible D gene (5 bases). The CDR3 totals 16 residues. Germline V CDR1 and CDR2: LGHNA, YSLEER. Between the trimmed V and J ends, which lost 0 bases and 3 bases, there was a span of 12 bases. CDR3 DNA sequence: TGCGCCAGCAGCCAAGAAGGACACGACTTCTACAATGAGCAGTTCTTC. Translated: CASSQEGHDFYNEQFF.

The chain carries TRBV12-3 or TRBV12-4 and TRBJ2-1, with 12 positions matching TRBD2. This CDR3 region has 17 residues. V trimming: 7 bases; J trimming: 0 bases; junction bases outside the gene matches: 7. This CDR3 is CASTSGRVPSSYNEQFF. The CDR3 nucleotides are TGTGCCAGCACTAGCGGGAGGGTCCCGAGCTCCTACAATGAGCAGTTCTTC.

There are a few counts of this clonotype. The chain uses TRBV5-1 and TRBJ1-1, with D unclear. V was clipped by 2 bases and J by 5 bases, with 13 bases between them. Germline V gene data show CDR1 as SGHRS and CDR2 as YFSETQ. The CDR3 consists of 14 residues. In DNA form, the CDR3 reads TGCGCCAGCAGCTTTGACCTAGGGAGGACTGAAGCTTTCTTT. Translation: CASSFDLGRTEAFF.

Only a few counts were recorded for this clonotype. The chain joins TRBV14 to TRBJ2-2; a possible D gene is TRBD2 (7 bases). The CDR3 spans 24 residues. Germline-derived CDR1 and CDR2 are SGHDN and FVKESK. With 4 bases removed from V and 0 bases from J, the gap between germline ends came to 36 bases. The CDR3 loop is CASSPPRGLDRSFFARSNTGELFF. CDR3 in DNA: TGTGCCAGCAGCCCCCCGCGGGGGCTGGATCGATCCTTTTTCGCCAGATCGAACACCGGGGAGCTGTTTTTT.

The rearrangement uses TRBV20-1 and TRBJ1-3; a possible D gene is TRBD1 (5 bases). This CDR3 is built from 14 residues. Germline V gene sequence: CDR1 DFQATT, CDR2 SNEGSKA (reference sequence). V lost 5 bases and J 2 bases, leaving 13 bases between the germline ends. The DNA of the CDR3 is TGCAGTGCTGCCCGAGGGGAAGCTGGAAACACCATATATTTT. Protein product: CSAARGEAGNTIYF.